This entry is about one T cell receptor (beta chain). The sample is drawn from a study of blood T cell repertoires in COVID-19. At the level of the study: Specimens from acute and convalescent COVID-19 originated in the United States, Italy and Spain. Sample material is recorded as cDNA or gDNA derived from T cells, B-cell-depleted T cells, or PBMCs.

Sequenced by immunoSEQ multiplex PCR; TCRdb stores in-frame clones only, minus some. This sample yields 130,000 to 150,000 clones, of which approximately 89% are seen a single time; about 1.5% belongs to the top ten. The clonotype originates from a human donor in a cohort sampled during active COVID-19. Sequenced sample: peripheral blood.

As DNA, the CDR3 is TGCGCCAGCAGCTTGGGAGCCGGGGAGCTGTTTTTT. Residues: CASSLGAGELFF. The chain recombines TRBV5-1 with TRBJ2-2; D gene ambiguous. V lost 0 bases and J 6 bases, leaving 3 bases between the germline ends. Germline-derived CDR1 and CDR2 are SGHRS and YFSETQ. This CDR3 comprises 12 residues.